One T cell receptor beta chain is described in this entry. Trimming removed 2 bases at V and 6 bases at J, with 11 bases between. The length of the CDR3 is 13 residues. As originally analysed: Scientists estimated how many nucleated cells there were by amplifying reference gene primers. Generated by immunoSEQ multiplex PCR, the TCRdb table keeps only in-frame clones and is missing some. That table is the source of V, J and clone size, and D and trimming were worked out from the DNA. The sample holds approximately 61,000 clones, over 75% seen once. These data come from a study of blood T cell repertoires in COVID-19. Study background: From the United States, Italy and Spain came samples of acute and convalescent COVID-19. The analysed material was cDNA or gDNA that came from T cells, B-cell-depleted T cells, or PBMCs.

The V and J genes are TRBV12-3 or TRBV12-4 and TRBJ2-7, with a tentative D call TRBD1 (6 bases). Material: peripheral blood. This TCR was sampled from a man at least 80 years old with active or convalescent COVID-19. The CDR3, as DNA: TGTGCCAGCAGTTTAAACAGGGCAGGCGAGCAGTACTTC. It encodes CASSLNRAGEQYF.